These 8 T cell receptor beta chains share one sample of origin, sequenced in a study of long-term antiretroviral therapy in people with HIV. The authors ran the immunoSEQ assay, v3.0, at survey level. Generated by immunoSEQ multiplex PCR, the TCRdb table keeps only in-frame clones and is missing some. The sample includes just under 40,000 clones, 75% to 90% seen only once; the top ten take 3.9%. The sample consisted of unsorted PBMCs, taken just before starting antiretroviral therapy. The receptors shown here come from a woman aged 18-35 years with HIV.

V and J are TRBV27 and TRBJ2-7, with 8 nucleotides matching TRBD2. Trimming at V came to 4 bases and at J to 5 bases, leaving 7 bases not matched to a gene. The germline gives CDR1 MNHEY, CDR2 SMNVEV (reference sequence). The CDR3 runs 14 residues. CDR3 nucleotides: TGTGCCAGCAGTTCGGGGGGGGGCTGGGACGAGCAGTACTTC. Its translation: CASSSGGGWDEQYF.

V is TRBV7-3 and J is TRBJ2-3; 7 nucleotides line up with TRBD2. There are 16 residues in the CDR3. Trimming removed 5 bases from V and 2 bases from J; junction bases left unmatched: 10. The germline V gene encodes CDR1 SGHTA and CDR2 FQGTGA. The CDR3 loop reads CASSTSGGTPTDTQYF. The CDR3, as DNA: TGTGCCAGCAGCACGTCCGGGGGGACGCCCACAGATACGCAGTATTTT.

The chain combines TRBV13 with TRBJ2-1; a possible D gene is TRBD2 (6 bases). There are 14 residues in the CDR3. The V end lost 5 bases, the J end lost 2 bases, and 10 bases lay between the germline ends. Germline-derived CDR1 and CDR2 are PRHDT and FYEKMQ (reference sequence). CDR3 amino acids: CASSPGGAYNEQFF. In nucleotides, the CDR3 is TGTGCCAGCAGCCCGGGCGGGGCCTACAATGAGCAGTTCTTC.

This clone was observed once. The chain recombines TRBV4-3 with TRBJ2-7; 9 nucleotides align to TRBD1. The CDR3 totals 15 residues. Germline CDR1 and CDR2: LGHNA and YSLEER. V lost 4 bases, J lost 2 bases, and 6 bases stayed unmatched. This chain's CDR3 is CASSPGTGPTYEQYF. For the CDR3, the DNA is TGCGCCAGCAGCCCGGGGACAGGGCCCACCTACGAGCAGTACTTC.

The chain links TRBV2 to TRBJ2-3, with 8 bases matching TRBD2. This CDR3 is built from 11 residues. J lost 8 bases, V lost 9 bases, and 4 bases had no gene match. In germline, CDR1 is SNHLY, CDR2 FYNNEI. CDR3 sequence: CARGGLGTQYF. The CDR3 nucleotides are TGTGCCAGGGGGGGACTAGGTACGCAGTATTTT.

The chain couples TRBV6-5 to TRBJ2-5; TRBD2 matches 9 bases. Per germline, CDR1 MNHEY and CDR2 SVGAGI. The CDR3 covers 14 residues. The trim removed 6 bases at V and 13 bases at J, leaving 15 bases unmatched. For the CDR3, the DNA is TGTGCCAGCAGACCTGGACTAGCGCCCCACCCCCGGTACTTC. This codes for CASRPGLAPHPRYF.

The rearrangement uses TRBV7-2 and TRBJ2-1; D call uncertain. The CDR3 loop spans 14 amino acids. Germline values: CDR1 SGHTA, CDR2 FQGNSA. V gave up 4 bases and J gave up 2 bases, with 9 bases separating them. The CDR3 sequence: CASSSPRTYNEQFF. In DNA form, the CDR3 reads TGTGCCAGCAGCTCGCCCCGGACCTACAATGAGCAGTTCTTC. Drawing the rest from reference TRBV7-2 and TRBJ2-1, the complete variable domain is GAGVSQSPSNKVTEKGKDVELRCDPISGHTALYWYRQSLGQGLEFLIYFQGNSAPDKSGLPSDRFSAERTGGSVSTLTIQRTQQEDSAVYLCASSSPRTYNEQFFGPGTRLTVL.

J is TRBJ2-1 and V is TRBV4-2; 7 bases are shared with TRBD2. Losses at the gene ends were 7 bases for V and 5 bases for J; bases not matched to a gene: 11. The CDR3 runs to 15 residues. Germline assignment: CDR1 LGHNA and CDR2 YNFKEQ. This CDR3 is CASNRGGDLNNEQFF. The CDR3 coding sequence is TGTGCCAGCAACCGTGGGGGGGATTTGAACAATGAGCAGTTCTTC.